These T cell receptor beta chains were read from a single sample in a study of blood T cell repertoires in COVID-19. The data were produced by immunoSEQ multiplex PCR, yet TCRdb's version contains in-frame clones alone and is incomplete. Here the sample spans about 370,000 clones, around 89% being singletons. The specimen sequenced was peripheral blood. These receptor sequences come from a man younger than 35 with active or convalescent COVID-19. Both conserved end residues are part of each CDR3. A D gene is named only where the DNA matches it firmly. Only some rows state a clone size, as once, few, many or a class for expanded clones.

V gene	J gene	D gene	clone size	CDR3 DNA	CDR3 protein
TRBV28	TRBJ1-1	-	-	TGTGCCAGCAGTTCGTCGCAGGGATATCGGCAAGCTTTCTTT	CASSSSQGYRQAFF
TRBV5-5	TRBJ2-3	-	-	TGTGCCAGCAGCTTGCGACTAGTAGGCACAGATACGCAGTATTTT	CASSLRLVGTDTQYF
TRBV5-6	TRBJ2-7	-	-	TGTGCCAGCAGCTTAGGGGTTGGGCCCGAGCAGTACTTC	CASSLGVGPEQYF
TRBV5-6	TRBJ2-3	-	once	TGTGCCAGCAGCCCTAAGGGGTCTCATACGCAGTATTTT	CASSPKGSHTQYF
TRBV24-1	TRBJ1-4	TRBD1	-	TGTGCCACCAGTGATGCCGGGACAGGGATTGAAAAACTGTTTTTT	CATSDAGTGIEKLFF
TRBV28	TRBJ1-1	TRBD1	-	TGTGCCAGCAGTTTGGCAGGGGGGTATATGAACACTGAAGCTTTCTTT	CASSLAGGYMNTEAFF
TRBV11-3	TRBJ2-5	-	-	TGTGCCAGCAGCTTCTTAGGGGAGGATGGAGCCCAGTACTTC	CASSFLGEDGAQYF
TRBV6-1	TRBJ1-6	-	few	TGTGCCAGCAGTGATCCTAGGACAGCTTGGAATTCACCCCTCCACTTT	CASSDPRTAWNSPLHF
TRBV5-5	TRBJ1-4	-	-	TGTGCCAGCAGCTCCCACCTTTACAGGGTGGCAACTAATGAAAAACTGTTTTTT	CASSSHLYRVATNEKLFF
TRBV9	TRBJ2-2	TRBD1	few	TGTGCCAGCAGCTTTAACCCGGGACAGGGAACGAACACCGGGGAGCTGTTTTTT	CASSFNPGQGTNTGELFF
TRBV5-1	TRBJ2-2	TRBD2	-	TGCGCCAGCAGCTTGGCTCGCAGCGGGAGTACGACCGGGGAGCTGTTTTTT	CASSLARSGSTTGELFF
TRBV11-2	TRBJ2-7	-	-	TGTGCCAGCAGCTTATATGGACAGAGGGAGCAGTACTTC	CASSLYGQREQYF
TRBV9	TRBJ2-1	TRBD1	-	TGTGCCAGCAGCGTAGACAGGGGAAGCTCCTACAATGAGCAGTTCTTC	CASSVDRGSSYNEQFF
TRBV7-8	TRBJ1-5	TRBD1	-	TGTGCCAGCAGCTGGACAGGGCCAAATCAGCCCCAGCATTTT	CASSWTGPNQPQHF
TRBV9	TRBJ2-3	-	-	TGTGCCAGCAGCGGTAGCGCGAGCACAGATACGCAGTATTTT	CASSGSASTDTQYF
TRBV6-5	TRBJ2-7	TRBD1	-	TGTGCCAGCAGTTACTCCCTTGACAGGGTAGAGTACGAGCAGTACTTC	CASSYSLDRVEYEQYF
TRBV7-8	TRBJ1-5	TRBD1	-	TGTGCCAGCAGCTCCACGGACAGGGGGCGAGTGAATCAGCCCCAGCATTTT	CASSSTDRGRVNQPQHF
TRBV27	TRBJ2-1	-	-	TGTGCCAGCAGTTTACGGAGGGGTGATGAGCAGTTCTTC	CASSLRRGDEQFF
TRBV19	TRBJ2-4	-	-	TGTGCCAGCCACCCCCAAGGAGCCCTCATTCAGTACTTC	CASHPQGALIQYF
TRBV21-1	TRBJ2-5	-	-	TGTGCCAGCAGCAAACGGGGAGCAGCGGGGGAACCTGACGCTAAGGAGACCCAGTACTTC	CASSKRGAAGEPDAKETQYF
TRBV6-2/TRBV6-3	TRBJ1-2	TRBD1	-	TGTGCCAGCAGTTACGGGTTGGTCAGGGGGAACTATGGCTACACCTTC	CASSYGLVRGNYGYTF
TRBV6-5	TRBJ1-2	-	once	TGTGCCAGCAGTTACTCGACACAGGGTGACGGCTATGGCTACACCTTC	CASSYSTQGDGYGYTF
TRBV6-2/TRBV6-3	TRBJ2-2	TRBD1	-	TGTGCCAGCAGTAAAGACAGGGCGAACACCGGGGAGCTGTTTTTT	CASSKDRANTGELFF
TRBV9	TRBJ1-4	-	-	TGTGCCAGCAGCGTAGGTCCAGGGGCGACTAATGAAAAACTGTTTTTT	CASSVGPGATNEKLFF
TRBV28	TRBJ1-4	-	-	TGTGCCAGCAGTTTAACGGGGGGTGCGGGCGGTCCTAATGAAAAACTGTTTTTT	CASSLTGGAGGPNEKLFF
TRBV19	TRBJ1-1	TRBD1	-	TGTGCCAGTAGTCCGACAGGGGGCGGAAACACTGAAGCTTTCTTT	CASSPTGGGNTEAFF
TRBV7-3	TRBJ2-2	-	-	TGTGCCAGCAGCTTTCTTTCGCAGGGGAACACCGGGGAGCTGTTTTTT	CASSFLSQGNTGELFF
TRBV4-3	TRBJ1-2	TRBD1	few	TGCGCCAGCAGCCTTGGGACAGGGGGCTGGTATGGCTACACCTTC	CASSLGTGGWYGYTF
TRBV6-2/TRBV6-3	TRBJ2-3	TRBD1	-	TGTGCCAGCAGTTGGGGGACAGGGGGCAGGAGGACAGATACGCAGTATTTT	CASSWGTGGRRTDTQYF
TRBV7-3	TRBJ2-1	-	-	TGTGCCAGCAGTTATACCGGGGATGAGCAGTTCTTC	CASSYTGDEQFF
TRBV4-1	TRBJ1-2	TRBD1	-	TGCGCCAGCAGCCAAGATAGTCCGGGACAGGCCGGCTATGGCTACACCTTC	CASSQDSPGQAGYGYTF
TRBV7-3	TRBJ1-1	TRBD1	-	TGTGCCAGCAGCTTAGGGGACAGAGAGGCTTTCTTT	CASSLGDREAFF
TRBV7-8	TRBJ2-6	-	-	TGTGCCAGCAGCTTAGCGATCGGACAGTTGAACTCTGGGGCCAACGTGCTGACTTTC	CASSLAIGQLNSGANVLTF
TRBV7-2	TRBJ2-1	TRBD1	-	TGTGCCAGCAGCCGTCGGGGACAGGGGGCCATTTTTTCCTACAATGAGCAGTTCTTC	CASSRRGQGAIFSYNEQFF
TRBV7-8	TRBJ2-3	TRBD2	-	TGTGCCAGCAGCTCGCGACCCAGGCTAGCGGGCGGTTATACGCAGTATTTT	CASSSRPRLAGGYTQYF